This T cell receptor (beta chain) appears in the sequencing data of a study of blood T cells in healthy people across ages. Study-level findings and limits: With unsorted PBMCs, a conclusive comparison of naive versus antigen-experienced cells was not possible. Greater diversity and more naive CD4+ cells were seen in long-lived donors than in aged donors.

For the second PCR, which ran for about 7 to 11 cycles, a sample-barcoded 5' primer and a J-beta primer mix were used. Using its own MiXCR run on the 5' RACE reads, TCRdb lists one record per CDR3 protein. The data hold approximately 780,000 distinct CDR3 sequences, with roughly 24% observed a single time. In the case of this clonotype: Its cognate antigen is unknown.

The CDR3 loop spans 16 amino acids. Germline V gene sequence: CDR1 SNHLY, CDR2 FYNNEI. V lost 5 bases to trimming and J lost 0 bases, with 13 bases between them. The sample also formed part of further work on T cells of mothers and their children.

Sequencing input: blood. This receptor was identified in a boy aged 5-17 years in good health. The chain is built from TRBV2 and TRBJ1-4; unclear D gene. CDR3 nucleotide sequence: TGTGCCAGCAGTCCAAGCAGGATCCCAACTAATGAAAAACTGTTTTTT. This gives the protein CASSPSRIPTNEKLFF.